This T cell receptor beta chain is drawn from a study of control samples from healthy donors and cancer patients. The protocol was immunoSEQ multiplex PCR, while the TCRdb copy is restricted to in-frame clones and leaves out a portion. Altogether about 150,000 clones are present, roughly 92% being singletons, with the ten largest covering about 2.4%. With 5 bases clipped from V and 4 bases from J, the junction kept 7 bases outside the gene matches. There are 15 residues in the CDR3. The germline V gene has CDR1 SQVTM and CDR2 ANQGSEA. The source is a man in his fifties in good health. The sequencing input was blood. This chain uses TRBV29-1 with TRBJ2-2; TRBD2 matches at 10 bases. The CDR3 DNA follows: TGCAGCGTTACCCGGACTAGCGGAGTCACCGGGGAGCTGTTTTTT. Translated, it gives CSVTRTSGVTGELFF.